This T cell receptor (beta chain) was recovered during a study of cytomegalovirus exposure and HLA in healthy donors. Per the germline V gene, CDR1 is MNHEY and CDR2 is SMNVEV (reference sequence). V was clipped by 5 bases and J by 2 bases, with 10 bases between them. This CDR3 spans 13 amino acids. PCR employed 60 Vbeta and 13 Jbeta primers. The data were produced by immunoSEQ multiplex PCR, yet TCRdb's version contains in-frame clones alone and is incomplete. The table shows around 160,000 clones, with approximately 71% occurring only once. Sequenced: PBMCs. The chain recombines TRBV27 with TRBJ2-7; the D gene is possibly TRBD2 (5 bases). This clonotype originated in a woman under 30 in good health and CMV-seropositive. CDR3 loop: CASSRGLTYEQYF. CDR3 DNA sequence: TGTGCCAGCAGTCGGGGTCTGACCTACGAGCAGTACTTC.